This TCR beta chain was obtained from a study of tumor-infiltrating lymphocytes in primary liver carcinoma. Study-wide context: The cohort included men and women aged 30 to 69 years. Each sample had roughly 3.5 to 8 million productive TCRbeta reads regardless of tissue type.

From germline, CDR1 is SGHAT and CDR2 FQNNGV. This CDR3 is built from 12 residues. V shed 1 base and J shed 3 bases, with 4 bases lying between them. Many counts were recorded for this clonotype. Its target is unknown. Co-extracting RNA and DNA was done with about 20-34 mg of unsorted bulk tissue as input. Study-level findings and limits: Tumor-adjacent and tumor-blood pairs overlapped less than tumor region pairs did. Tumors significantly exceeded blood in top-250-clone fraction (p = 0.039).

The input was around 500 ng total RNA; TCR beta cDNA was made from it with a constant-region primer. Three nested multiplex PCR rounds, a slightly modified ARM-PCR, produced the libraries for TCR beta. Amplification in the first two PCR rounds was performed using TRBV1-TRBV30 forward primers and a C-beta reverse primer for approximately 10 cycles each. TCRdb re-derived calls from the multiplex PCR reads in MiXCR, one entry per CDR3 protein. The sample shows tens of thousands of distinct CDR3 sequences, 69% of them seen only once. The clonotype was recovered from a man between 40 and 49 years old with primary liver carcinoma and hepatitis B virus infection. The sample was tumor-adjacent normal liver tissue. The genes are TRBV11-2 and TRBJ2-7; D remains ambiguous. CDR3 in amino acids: CASSLGFYEQYF. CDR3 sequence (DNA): TGTGCCAGCAGCTTAGGTTTCTACGAGCAGTACTTC.